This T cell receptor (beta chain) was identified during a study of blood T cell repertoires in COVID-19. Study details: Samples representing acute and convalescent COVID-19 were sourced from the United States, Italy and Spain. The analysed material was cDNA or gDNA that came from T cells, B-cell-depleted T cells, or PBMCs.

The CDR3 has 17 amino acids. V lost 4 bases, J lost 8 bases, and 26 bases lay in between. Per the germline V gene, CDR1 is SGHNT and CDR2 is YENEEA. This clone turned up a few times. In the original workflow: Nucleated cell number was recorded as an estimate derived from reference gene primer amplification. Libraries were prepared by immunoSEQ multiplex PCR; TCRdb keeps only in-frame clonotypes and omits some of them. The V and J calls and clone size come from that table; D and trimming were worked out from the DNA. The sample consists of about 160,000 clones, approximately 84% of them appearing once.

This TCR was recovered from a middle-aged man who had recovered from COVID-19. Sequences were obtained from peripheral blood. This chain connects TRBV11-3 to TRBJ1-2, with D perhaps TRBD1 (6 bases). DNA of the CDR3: TGTGCCAGCAGCTCTTCCTCTCCTTGGGACATCCTTCGGGGCTACACCTTC. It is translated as CASSSSSPWDILRGYTF. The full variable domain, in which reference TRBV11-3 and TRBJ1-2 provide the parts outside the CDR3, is EAGVVQSPRYKIIEKKQPVAFWCNPISGHNTLYWYLQNLGQGPELLIRYENEEAVDDSQLPKDRFSAERLKGVDSTLKIQPAELGDSAVYLCASSSSSPWDILRGYTFGSGTRLTVV.